Reported below is one T cell receptor (beta chain). What it binds is unknown. The CDR3 totals 12 residues. V shed 6 bases, J shed 9 bases, and the junction held 5 bases outside the gene matches. CDR1 and CDR2 (germline): SEHNR, FQNEAQ (reference sequence). The data are from a study of T cells and Merkel cell carcinoma outcomes. Study-level points and caveats: Repertoire plus T-cell density reportedly predicted Merkel cell carcinoma outcomes.

Profiling relied on immunoSEQ multiplex PCR, and the TCRdb table lists in-frame clones only, not all of them. The table records about 12,000 clones, around 95% of them present only once. The gene calls are TRBV7-9 and TRBJ2-1; 7 bases fit TRBD1. The sequence was obtained from a human donor with Merkel cell carcinoma. What was sequenced was tumor tissue from Merkel cell carcinoma. The chain's CDR3 is CASSSTGVEQFF. CDR3 in DNA: TGTGCCAGCAGTTCTACAGGGGTTGAGCAGTTCTTC.